The T cell receptor beta chain described here comes from a study of early T cells in non-severe SARS-CoV-2 infection. Study-wide context: Investigators sequenced bulk RNA drawn from unsorted whole blood, and chains remained unpaired.

Study observations and caveats: Reliance on VDJdb matching favored anti-spike CD8 responses; private and CD4 specificities were missed.

Separate cDNA molecules each had unique molecular identifiers attached to them. TCRdb fed the 5' RACE reads into MiXCR, producing one record per CDR3 protein. The profile covers tens of thousands of distinct CDR3 sequences, with 9.4% appearing a single time and about 5.4% taken by the ten largest. This clonotype was seen a few times. Antigen specificity is unknown. Per the germline V gene, CDR1 is SGHVS and CDR2 is FQNEAQ. V lost 1 base to trimming and J lost 4 bases, with 13 bases between them. The CDR3 length is 15 residues. The input for sequencing was whole blood, taken at baseline. The sequence was collected from an adult who was a healthcare worker with PCR-confirmed SARS-CoV-2 infection or an uninfected control (not recorded which). The chain has TRBV7-8 and TRBJ1-1; TRBD1 might be the D (5 bases). In DNA, the CDR3 is TGTGCCAGCAGCTTAGATGGGTCGGGGACCACTGAAGCTTTCTTT. Its translation: CASSLDGSGTTEAFF.